A selection of T cell receptor beta chains follows, all from one sample in a study of beta chain features in type 1 diabetes. Sequenced by immunoSEQ multiplex PCR; TCRdb stores in-frame clones only, minus some. Of hundreds of thousands of clones detected, roughly 13% appear once; the ten largest clones hold 0.022%. The sample taken for sequencing was naive CD4+ T cells from blood. Receptor source: a man between 18 and 29 years old with type 1 diabetes. Both conserved end residues are part of each CDR3. Each record gives: CDR3 protein, CDR3 DNA, J gene, D gene, V gene, clone size. The D gene is left open where the match is weak. A row's size may be missing; if present it is once, few, many or a size class.

CASSPGRYYGYTF	TGTGCCAGCTCACCCGGACGGTACTATGGCTACACCTTC	TRBJ1-2	.	TRBV18	.
CASSPYSTSGDTDTQYF	TGCGCCAGCAGCCCCTACTCGACTAGCGGGGACACAGATACGCAGTATTTT	TRBJ2-3	TRBD2	TRBV5-1	few
CASSLLAGITDTQYF	TGTGCCAGCAGCCTGCTAGCGGGTATCACAGATACGCAGTATTTT	TRBJ2-3	TRBD2	TRBV7-2	few
CASSVGQGGEKLFF	TGTGCCAGCAGCGTCGGACAGGGAGGTGAAAAACTGTTTTTT	TRBJ1-4	TRBD1	TRBV9	.
CASSSEYNEQFF	TGTGCCAGCTCATCAGAGTACAATGAGCAGTTCTTC	TRBJ2-1	.	TRBV18	few
CASSEWGPMNTEAFF	TGTGCCAGCAGTGAATGGGGACCCATGAACACTGAAGCTTTCTTT	TRBJ1-1	.	TRBV2	.
CASRRGDTQYF	TGTGCCAGCAGGAGAGGAGATACGCAGTATTTT	TRBJ2-3	.	TRBV6-5	.
CASSLAGQGSYGYTF	TGTGCCAGCTCACTTGCAGGACAGGGATCCTATGGCTACACCTTC	TRBJ1-2	TRBD1	TRBV18	.
CASQTGSSYEQYF	TGTGCCAGCCAAACAGGGAGCTCCTACGAGCAGTACTTC	TRBJ2-7	.	TRBV2	.
CAWSPIGTANTEAFF	TGTGCCTGGAGTCCTATCGGGACTGCAAACACTGAAGCTTTCTTT	TRBJ1-1	.	TRBV30	few
CAWIMGGGHAYGYTF	TGTGCCTGGATAATGGGGGGCGGTCACGCCTATGGCTACACCTTC	TRBJ1-2	.	TRBV30	few
CASSPDRVSSYEQYF	TGTGCCAGCAGCCCCGACAGGGTCAGCTCCTACGAGCAGTACTTC	TRBJ2-7	TRBD1	TRBV5-4	few
CASSYDRTRCFF	TGTGCCAGCAGTTATGACAGAACACGATGTTTCTTT	TRBJ1-1	.	TRBV6-5	.
CASSSGDSRSTGELFF	TGTGCCAGTAGTAGTGGAGACAGCCGGAGCACCGGGGAGCTGTTTTTT	TRBJ2-2	.	TRBV19	.
CASSTGGIDTQYF	TGTGCCAGCAGTACCGGGGGGATTGATACGCAGTATTTT	TRBJ2-3	TRBD2	TRBV28	few
CASSPLRGGSDTQYF	TGCGCCAGCAGCCCCCTCAGGGGGGGGTCAGATACGCAGTATTTT	TRBJ2-3	.	TRBV5-1	.
CAWSLQIEAFF	TGTGCCTGGAGCCTACAGATTGAAGCTTTCTTT	TRBJ1-1	.	TRBV30	.
CASSLAQGFPYEQYF	TGTGCCAGCAGCTTAGCTCAAGGGTTCCCCTACGAGCAGTACTTC	TRBJ2-7	.	TRBV7-2	few
CASSQAQQNTGELFF	TGTGCCAGCAGCCAAGCACAGCAGAACACCGGGGAGCTGTTTTTT	TRBJ2-2	.	TRBV4-2	.
CASRPPGQGGQPQHF	TGTGCCAGCAGGCCCCCAGGACAGGGGGGCCAGCCCCAGCATTTT	TRBJ1-5	TRBD1	TRBV6-5	.
CSVAGQGEETQYF	TGCAGCGTTGCGGGACAGGGGGAAGAGACCCAGTACTTC	TRBJ2-5	TRBD1	TRBV29-1	.
CASSPSGGTTSGGYNEQFF	TGTGCCAGCAGCCCATCCGGAGGGACGACTAGCGGGGGCTACAATGAGCAGTTCTTC	TRBJ2-1	TRBD2	TRBV5-4	few
CASSFDRNTGELFF	TGTGCCAGCAGCTTTGACCGGAACACCGGGGAGCTGTTTTTT	TRBJ2-2	.	TRBV7-8	.
CASSPGLAGGTDTQYF	TGTGCCAGCTCACCCGGACTAGCGGGGGGCACAGATACGCAGTATTTT	TRBJ2-3	TRBD2	TRBV18	few
CAWSLGSGEQYF	TGTGCCTGGAGCCTAGGGAGTGGCGAGCAGTACTTC	TRBJ2-7	.	TRBV30	few
CASTRGATNEQFF	TGTGCCAGCACCCGGGGGGCCACGAATGAGCAGTTCTTC	TRBJ2-1	.	TRBV28	.
CASSATSGIETQYF	TGTGCCAGCAGCGCGACTAGCGGTATAGAGACCCAGTACTTC	TRBJ2-5	TRBD2	TRBV27	few
CASTLRQTGEQAFF	TGTGCCAGCACCTTGAGGCAAACGGGGGAACAAGCTTTCTTT	TRBJ1-1	.	TRBV11-1	.
CASSWAVQEQFF	TGTGCCAGCAGCTGGGCGGTGCAGGAGCAGTTCTTC	TRBJ2-1	.	TRBV7-2	few
CAWRPKKGEQYF	TGTGCCTGGAGGCCTAAGAAGGGCGAGCAGTACTTC	TRBJ2-7	.	TRBV30	few
CASSRDDPINQPQHF	TGCGCCAGCAGCCGCGATGACCCAATCAATCAGCCCCAGCATTTT	TRBJ1-5	.	TRBV5-1	few
CASSTKTGGIETQYF	TGTGCCAGCAGCACTAAAACAGGGGGAATAGAGACCCAGTACTTC	TRBJ2-5	TRBD1	TRBV7-9	.
CASSPWTSGDLETQYF	TGTGCCAGCAGTCCCTGGACTAGCGGGGACCTAGAGACCCAGTACTTC	TRBJ2-5	TRBD2	TRBV6-6	few
CASSYRTDMGTQYF	TGTGCCAGCAGTTATAGGACTGATATGGGTACGCAGTATTTT	TRBJ2-3	.	TRBV6-5	.
CASSYSKSFSYEQYF	TGTGCCAGCAGTTACTCAAAGTCGTTCTCCTACGAGCAGTACTTC	TRBJ2-7	.	TRBV6-6	.
CASSQTSGRNEQFF	TGCGCCAGCAGCCAGACTAGCGGGCGCAATGAGCAGTTCTTC	TRBJ2-1	TRBD2	TRBV4-1	few
CASSFLWRDRDNSPLHF	TGTGCCAGCAGCTTTCTGTGGAGGGACAGGGATAATTCACCCCTCCACTTT	TRBJ1-6	TRBD1	TRBV7-3	few
CASSLTGDTGELFF	TGCGCCAGCAGCCTTACAGGGGACACCGGGGAGCTGTTTTTT	TRBJ2-2	TRBD1	TRBV4-1	.
CASSLPGGRETQYF	TGCGCCAGCAGCTTGCCAGGGGGCAGAGAGACCCAGTACTTC	TRBJ2-5	TRBD1	TRBV5-1	few
CASSSSGIGETQYF	TGTGCCAGCAGCTCCTCGGGGATAGGGGAGACCCAGTACTTC	TRBJ2-5	.	TRBV7-6	few
CASSRTTDPYNEQFF	TGCGCCAGCAGCCGGACGACAGACCCATACAATGAGCAGTTCTTC	TRBJ2-1	.	TRBV5-1	few
CASSWDGYTEAFF	TGTGCCAGCAGCTGGGACGGGTACACTGAAGCTTTCTTT	TRBJ1-1	.	TRBV28	few
CASSEGSGANVLTF	TGTGCCAGCAGCGAAGGCTCTGGGGCCAACGTCCTGACTTTC	TRBJ2-6	.	TRBV9	few
CASSVKQGWGYTF	TGTGCCAGCAGTGTAAAACAGGGATGGGGCTACACCTTC	TRBJ1-2	.	TRBV25-1	.
CASSLWGHSSYNSPLHF	TGTGCCAGCAGTTTGTGGGGTCATAGCTCCTATAATTCACCCCTCCACTTT	TRBJ1-6	.	TRBV28	few
CASSSTGAGEKLFF	TGTGCCAGCAGTTCGACAGGGGCGGGTGAAAAACTGTTTTTT	TRBJ1-4	TRBD1	TRBV27	few
CASSQAGRSSYEQYF	TGCGCCAGCAGCCAAGCGGGTCGTAGCTCCTACGAGCAGTACTTC	TRBJ2-7	.	TRBV4-1	few
CASSPGTPQYGYTF	TGCGCCAGCAGCCCCGGGACCCCACAATATGGCTACACCTTC	TRBJ1-2	.	TRBV23-1	few
CASSEAGETQYF	TGTGCCAGCAGTGAAGCTGGGGAGACCCAGTACTTC	TRBJ2-5	.	TRBV6-1	.
CAWSHLQGSTEAFF	TGTGCCTGGAGTCATTTACAGGGGAGTACTGAAGCTTTCTTT	TRBJ1-1	TRBD1	TRBV30	few
CASSEVHMNTEAFF	TGTGCCAGCAGTGAAGTACACATGAACACTGAAGCTTTCTTT	TRBJ1-1	.	TRBV6-1	few
CASSSTDVGEQYF	TGCGCCAGCAGCTCAACGGACGTTGGCGAGCAGTACTTC	TRBJ2-7	.	TRBV5-1	few
CASRQATNTEAFF	TGTGCCAGCAGACAGGCCACGAACACTGAAGCTTTCTTT	TRBJ1-1	.	TRBV6-5	few
CASSLVRGDLRETQYF	TGTGCCAGCAGCTTAGTAAGGGGGGACCTTCGGGAGACCCAGTACTTC	TRBJ2-5	.	TRBV7-9	.